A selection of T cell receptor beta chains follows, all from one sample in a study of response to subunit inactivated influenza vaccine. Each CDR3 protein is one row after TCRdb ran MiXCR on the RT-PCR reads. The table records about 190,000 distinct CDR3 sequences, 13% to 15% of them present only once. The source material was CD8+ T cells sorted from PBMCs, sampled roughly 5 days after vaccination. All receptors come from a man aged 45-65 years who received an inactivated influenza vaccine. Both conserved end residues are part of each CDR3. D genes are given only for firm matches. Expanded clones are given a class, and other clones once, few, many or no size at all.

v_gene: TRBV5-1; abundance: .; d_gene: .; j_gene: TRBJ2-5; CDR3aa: CASSLMGRGLGQETQYF; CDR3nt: TGCGCCAGCAGCTTGATGGGGCGGGGATTGGGCCAAGAGACCCAGTACTTC
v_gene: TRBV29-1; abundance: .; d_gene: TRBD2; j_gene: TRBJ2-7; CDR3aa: CSVEAGDSYEQYF; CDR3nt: TGCAGCGTTGAGGCGGGGGATTCCTACGAGCAGTACTTC
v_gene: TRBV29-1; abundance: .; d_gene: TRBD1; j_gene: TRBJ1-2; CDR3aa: CSVLGQLDYGYTF; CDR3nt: TGCAGCGTTCTGGGACAGCTTGACTATGGCTACACCTTC
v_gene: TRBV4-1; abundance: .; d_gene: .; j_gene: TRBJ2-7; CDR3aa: CASSQAGTESSYEQYF; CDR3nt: TGCGCCAGCAGCCAAGCCGGGACTGAAAGCTCCTACGAGCAGTACTTC
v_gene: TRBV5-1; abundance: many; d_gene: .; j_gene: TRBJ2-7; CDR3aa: CASSLPESGIDHYEQYF; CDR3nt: TGCGCCAGCAGCTTGCCCGAGTCTGGGATTGATCACTACGAGCAGTACTTC
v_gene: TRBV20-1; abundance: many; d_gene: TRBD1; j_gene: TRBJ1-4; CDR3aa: CSAREGGWEKLFF; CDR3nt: TGCAGTGCTAGGGAAGGGGGCTGGGAAAAACTGTTTTTT
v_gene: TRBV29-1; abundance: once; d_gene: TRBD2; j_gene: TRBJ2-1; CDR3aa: CSVDRTSGSNEQFF; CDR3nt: TGCAGCGTTGACCGGACTAGCGGGAGCAATGAGCAGTTCTTC
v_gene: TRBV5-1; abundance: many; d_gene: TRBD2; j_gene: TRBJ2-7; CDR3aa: CASSLGLAGGYEQYF; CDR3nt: TGCGCCAGCAGCCTCGGACTAGCGGGAGGGTACGAGCAGTACTTC
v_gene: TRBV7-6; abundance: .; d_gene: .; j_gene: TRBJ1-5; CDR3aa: CASSRTASNQPQHF; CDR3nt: TGTGCCAGCAGCAGGACGGCCAGCAATCAGCCCCAGCATTTT
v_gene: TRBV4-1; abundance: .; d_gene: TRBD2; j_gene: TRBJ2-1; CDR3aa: CASSQIPSGSSYNEQFF; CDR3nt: TGCGCCAGCAGCCAAATCCCGAGCGGGAGCTCCTACAATGAGCAGTTCTTC
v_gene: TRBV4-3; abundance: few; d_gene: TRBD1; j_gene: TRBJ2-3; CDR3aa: CASSQGGTAFHTQYF; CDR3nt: TGCGCCAGCAGCCAAGGGGGGACAGCCTTCCATACGCAGTATTTT
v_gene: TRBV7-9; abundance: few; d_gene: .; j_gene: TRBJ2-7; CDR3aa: CASSLMGEQYF; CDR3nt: TGTGCCAGCAGCTTAATGGGGGAGCAGTACTTC
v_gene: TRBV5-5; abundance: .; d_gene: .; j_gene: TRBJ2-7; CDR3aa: CASSPGTEYEQYF; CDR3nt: TGTGCCAGCAGCCCCGGGACCGAGTATGAGCAGTACTTC
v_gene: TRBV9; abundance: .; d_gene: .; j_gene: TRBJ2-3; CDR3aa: CASSVGTAGGTDTQYF; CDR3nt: TGTGCCAGCAGCGTAGGAACGGCCGGGGGCACAGATACGCAGTATTTT
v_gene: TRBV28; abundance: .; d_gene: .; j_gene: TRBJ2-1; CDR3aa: CASRLSGGSYNEQFF; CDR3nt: TGTGCCAGCAGATTATCCGGGGGAAGCTACAATGAGCAGTTCTTC
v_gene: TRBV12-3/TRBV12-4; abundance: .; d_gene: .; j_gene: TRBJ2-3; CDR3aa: CAIRSQDTQYF; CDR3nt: TGTGCCATTCGGTCCCAAGATACGCAGTATTTT
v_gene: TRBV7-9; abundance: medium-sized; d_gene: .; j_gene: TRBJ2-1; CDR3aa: CASSTATNEQFF; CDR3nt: TGTGCCAGCAGCACGGCGACCAATGAGCAGTTCTTC
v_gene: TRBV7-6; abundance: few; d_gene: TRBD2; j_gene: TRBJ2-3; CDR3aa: CATSTTFVAGGTDTQYF; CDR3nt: TGTGCCACCTCAACCACTTTTGTTGCGGGGGGCACAGATACGCAGTATTTT
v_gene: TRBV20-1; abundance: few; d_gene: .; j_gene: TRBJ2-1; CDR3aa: CSAGGLRTYNEQFF; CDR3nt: TGCAGTGCTGGAGGCCTACGGACCTACAATGAGCAGTTCTTC
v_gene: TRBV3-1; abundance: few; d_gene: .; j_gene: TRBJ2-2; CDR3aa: CASSQEAGNTGELFF; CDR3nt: TGTGCCAGCAGCCAAGAGGCAGGGAACACCGGGGAGCTGTTTTTT
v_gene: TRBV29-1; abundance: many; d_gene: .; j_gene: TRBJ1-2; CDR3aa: CSVNDGTVYGYTF; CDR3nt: TGCAGCGTAAATGACGGAACCGTCTATGGCTACACCTTC
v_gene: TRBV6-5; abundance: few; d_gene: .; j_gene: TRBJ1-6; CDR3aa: CASSYSTGGTNSPLHF; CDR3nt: TGTGCCAGCAGTTACTCGACGGGGGGGACCAATTCACCCCTCCACTTT
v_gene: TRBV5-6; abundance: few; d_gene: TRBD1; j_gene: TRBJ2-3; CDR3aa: CASSLDGTGYTDTQYF; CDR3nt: TGTGCCAGCAGCTTGGACGGGACAGGATACACAGATACGCAGTATTTT
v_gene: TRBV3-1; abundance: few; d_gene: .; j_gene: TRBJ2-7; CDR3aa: CASSQGPRQYYEQYF; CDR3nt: TGTGCCAGCAGCCAAGGTCCCCGACAGTACTACGAGCAGTACTTC
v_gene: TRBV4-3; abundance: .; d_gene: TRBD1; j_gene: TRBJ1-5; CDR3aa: CASSPSTGSRQPQHF; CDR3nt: TGCGCCAGCAGCCCCTCGACAGGGTCACGTCAGCCCCAGCATTTT
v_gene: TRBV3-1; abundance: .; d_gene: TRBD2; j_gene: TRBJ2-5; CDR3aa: CASSQVGLAGGETQYF; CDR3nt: TGTGCCAGCAGCCAAGTGGGACTAGCGGGAGGAGAGACCCAGTACTTC
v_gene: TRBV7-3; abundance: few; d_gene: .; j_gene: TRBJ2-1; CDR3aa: CASRPLGSSLDNEQFF; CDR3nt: TGTGCCAGCAGGCCCCTGGGGTCGTCCCTCGACAATGAGCAGTTCTTC
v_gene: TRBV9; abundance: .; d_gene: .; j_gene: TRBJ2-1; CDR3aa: CASTLSPGLSYNEQFF; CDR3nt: TGTGCCAGCACCTTATCCCCGGGACTCAGCTACAATGAGCAGTTCTTC
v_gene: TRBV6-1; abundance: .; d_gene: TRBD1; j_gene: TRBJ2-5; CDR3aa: CASSLGQGVGETQYF; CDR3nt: TGTGCCAGCAGCCTGGGACAGGGGGTTGGAGAGACCCAGTACTTC
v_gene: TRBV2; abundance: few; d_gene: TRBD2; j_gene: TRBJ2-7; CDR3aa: CASSESPSGGTYEQYF; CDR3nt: TGTGCCAGCAGTGAAAGCCCTAGCGGGGGTACCTACGAGCAGTACTTC
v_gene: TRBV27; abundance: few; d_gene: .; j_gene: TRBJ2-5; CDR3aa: CASSFSPGAQETQYF; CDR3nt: TGTGCCAGCAGTTTCTCACCGGGGGCACAAGAGACCCAGTACTTC
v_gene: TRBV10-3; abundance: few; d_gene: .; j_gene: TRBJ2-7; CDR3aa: CAIRKGLTYEQYF; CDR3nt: TGTGCCATCAGGAAGGGGCTTACCTACGAGCAGTACTTC
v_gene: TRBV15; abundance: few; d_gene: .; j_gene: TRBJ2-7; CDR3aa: CATSREIGIREQYF; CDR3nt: TGTGCCACCAGCAGAGAGATCGGGATCAGGGAGCAGTACTTC
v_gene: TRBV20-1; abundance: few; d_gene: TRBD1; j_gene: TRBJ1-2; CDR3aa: CSARDVRGRDYLYGYTF; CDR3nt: TGCAGTGCTAGAGATGTGAGGGGGCGCGATTACCTCTATGGCTACACCTTC
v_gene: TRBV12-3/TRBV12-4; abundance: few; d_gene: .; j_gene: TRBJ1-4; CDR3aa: CASSFLESGEKLFF; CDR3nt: TGTGCCAGCAGTTTCCTGGAGTCAGGTGAAAAACTGTTTTTT
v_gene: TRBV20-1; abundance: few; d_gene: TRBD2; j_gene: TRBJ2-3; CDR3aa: CCASGLAGAASTDTQYF; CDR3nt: TGCTGTGCTAGTGGCCTAGCGGGAGCCGCTAGCACAGATACGCAGTATTTT
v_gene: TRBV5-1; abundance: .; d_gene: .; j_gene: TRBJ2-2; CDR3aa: CASSLAGSGTGELFF; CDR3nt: TGCGCCAGCAGCTTGGCGGGTTCCGGGACCGGGGAGCTGTTTTTT
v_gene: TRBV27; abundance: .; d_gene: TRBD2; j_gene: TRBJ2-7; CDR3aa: CASSEVAGAYEQYF; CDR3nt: TGTGCCAGCTCCGAGGTAGCGGGAGCTTACGAGCAGTACTTC
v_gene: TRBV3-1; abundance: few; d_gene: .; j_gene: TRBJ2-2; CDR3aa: CASSQAVQGTGELFF; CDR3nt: TGTGCCAGCAGCCAAGCCGTACAGGGCACCGGGGAGCTGTTTTTT
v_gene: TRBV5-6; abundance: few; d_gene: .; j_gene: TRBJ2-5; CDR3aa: CASSFRTQETQYF; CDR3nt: TGTGCCAGCAGCTTTCGTACCCAAGAGACCCAGTACTTC
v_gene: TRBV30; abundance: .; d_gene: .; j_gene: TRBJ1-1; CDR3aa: CAWGFQSGTEAFF; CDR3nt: TGTGCCTGGGGGTTCCAATCGGGCACTGAAGCTTTCTTT
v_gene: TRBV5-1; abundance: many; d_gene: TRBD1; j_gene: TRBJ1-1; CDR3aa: CASSGGTGGVTEAFF; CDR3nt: TGCGCCAGCAGCGGCGGGACAGGGGGCGTAACTGAAGCTTTCTTT
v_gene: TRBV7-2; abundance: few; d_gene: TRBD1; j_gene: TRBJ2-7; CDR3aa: CASSPIGGNYEQYF; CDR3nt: TGTGCCAGCAGCCCAATAGGGGGCAACTACGAGCAGTACTTC
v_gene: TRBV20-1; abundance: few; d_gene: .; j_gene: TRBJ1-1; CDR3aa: CSVTGNTEAFF; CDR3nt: TGCAGTGTAACAGGGAACACTGAAGCTTTCTTT
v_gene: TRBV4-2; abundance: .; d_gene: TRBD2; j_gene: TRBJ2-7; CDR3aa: CASSQAGLDSYEQYF; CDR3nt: TGTGCCAGCAGCCAAGCGGGACTAGATTCCTACGAGCAGTACTTC
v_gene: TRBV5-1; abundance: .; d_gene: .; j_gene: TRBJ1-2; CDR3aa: CASSFRGSIYGYTF; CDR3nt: TGCGCCAGCAGCTTCCGGGGTTCAATCTATGGCTACACCTTC
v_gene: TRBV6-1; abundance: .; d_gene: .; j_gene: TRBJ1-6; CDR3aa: CASTLTSEGSPLHF; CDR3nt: TGTGCCAGCACCCTAACTTCGGAAGGTTCACCCCTCCACTTT
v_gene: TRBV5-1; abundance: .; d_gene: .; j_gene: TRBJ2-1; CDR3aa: CASSLAFTSFEQFF; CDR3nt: TGCGCCAGCAGCTTGGCCTTTACGTCTTTTGAGCAGTTCTTC
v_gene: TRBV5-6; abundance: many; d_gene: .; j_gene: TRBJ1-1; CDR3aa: CASRGIANTEAFF; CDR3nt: TGTGCCAGCAGGGGTATCGCGAACACTGAAGCTTTCTTT
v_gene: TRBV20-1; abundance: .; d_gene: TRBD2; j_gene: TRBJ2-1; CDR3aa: CSARDVLAGVRNEQFF; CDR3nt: TGCAGTGCTAGAGACGTTCTAGCGGGGGTGAGGAATGAGCAGTTCTTC
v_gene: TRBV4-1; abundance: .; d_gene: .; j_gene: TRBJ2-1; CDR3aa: CASSQTGPIYNEQFF; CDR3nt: TGCGCCAGCAGCCAGACAGGTCCCATATACAATGAGCAGTTCTTC
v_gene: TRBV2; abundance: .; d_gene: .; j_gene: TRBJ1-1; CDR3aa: CASSQGTRTEAFF; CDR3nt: TGTGCCAGCAGTCAGGGGACCCGGACTGAAGCTTTCTTT
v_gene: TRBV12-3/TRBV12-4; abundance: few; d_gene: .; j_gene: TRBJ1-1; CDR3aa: CASSLGGLTNTEAFF; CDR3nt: TGTGCCAGCAGTTTAGGGGGGCTAACGAACACTGAAGCTTTCTTT
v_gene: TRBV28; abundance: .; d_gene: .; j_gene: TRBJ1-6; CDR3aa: CASSLKVYTSNSPLHF; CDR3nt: TGTGCCAGCAGTTTAAAGGTCTATACTTCCAATTCACCCCTCCACTTT
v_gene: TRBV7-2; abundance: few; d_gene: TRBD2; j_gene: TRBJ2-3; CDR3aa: CASSFFSGGTDTQYF; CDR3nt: TGTGCCAGCAGCTTTTTTAGCGGGGGCACAGATACGCAGTATTTT
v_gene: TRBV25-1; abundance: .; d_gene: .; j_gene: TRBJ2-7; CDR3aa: CASSALGIPYEQYF; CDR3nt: TGTGCCAGCAGTGCCCTCGGGATTCCCTACGAGCAGTACTTC
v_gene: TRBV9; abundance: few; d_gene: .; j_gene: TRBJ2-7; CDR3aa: CASSAPRRNEQYF; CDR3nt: TGTGCCAGCAGCGCACCCCGTCGGAACGAGCAGTACTTC
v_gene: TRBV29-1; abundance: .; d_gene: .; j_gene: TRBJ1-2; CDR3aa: CSVEDRVGLNYGYTF; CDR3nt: TGCAGCGTTGAAGACCGGGTAGGGCTCAACTATGGCTACACCTTC
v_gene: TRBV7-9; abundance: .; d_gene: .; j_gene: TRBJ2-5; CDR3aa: CASSLEKTQYF; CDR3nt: TGTGCCAGCAGCTTAGAGAAGACCCAGTACTTC